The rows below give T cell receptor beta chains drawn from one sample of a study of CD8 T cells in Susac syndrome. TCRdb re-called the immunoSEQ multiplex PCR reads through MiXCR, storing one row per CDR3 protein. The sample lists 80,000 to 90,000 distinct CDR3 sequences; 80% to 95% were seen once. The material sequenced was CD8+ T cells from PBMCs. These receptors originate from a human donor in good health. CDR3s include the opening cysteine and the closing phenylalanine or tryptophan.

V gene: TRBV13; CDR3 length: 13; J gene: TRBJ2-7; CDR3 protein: CASSPTTQSGQYF
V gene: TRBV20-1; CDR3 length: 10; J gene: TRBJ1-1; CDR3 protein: CSAQGTEAFF
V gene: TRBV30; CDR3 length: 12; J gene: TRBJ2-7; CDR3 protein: CAWTGDSYEQYF
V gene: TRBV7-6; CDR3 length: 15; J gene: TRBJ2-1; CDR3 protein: CASSLESGGYNEQFF
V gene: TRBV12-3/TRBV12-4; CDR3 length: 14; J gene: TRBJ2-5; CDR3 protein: CASRPSGGVETQYF
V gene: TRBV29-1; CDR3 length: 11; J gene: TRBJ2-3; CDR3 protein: CSEGSTDTQYF
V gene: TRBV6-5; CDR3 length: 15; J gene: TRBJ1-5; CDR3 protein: CASSYSVSPTQPQHF
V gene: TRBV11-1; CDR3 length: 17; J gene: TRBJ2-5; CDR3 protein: CASSATRTSEYQETQYF
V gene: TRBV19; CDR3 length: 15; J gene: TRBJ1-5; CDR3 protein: CASSLQGFSIQPQHF
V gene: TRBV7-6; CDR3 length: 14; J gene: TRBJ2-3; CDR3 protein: CASSPGSGTDTQYF
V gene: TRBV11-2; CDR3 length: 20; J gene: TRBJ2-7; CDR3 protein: CASSQGRGTALPWGMNEQYF
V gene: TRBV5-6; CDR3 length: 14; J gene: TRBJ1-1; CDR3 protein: CASSLPTGNTEAFF
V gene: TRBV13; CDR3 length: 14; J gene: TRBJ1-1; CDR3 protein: CASRMTAMNTEAFF
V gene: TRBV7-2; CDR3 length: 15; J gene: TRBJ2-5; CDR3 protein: CASSAGGGSQETQYF
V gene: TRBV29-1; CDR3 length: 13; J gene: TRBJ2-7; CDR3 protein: CSVESPGTYEQYF
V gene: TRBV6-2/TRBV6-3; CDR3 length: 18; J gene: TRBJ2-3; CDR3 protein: CASSYFSGTSGVGDTQYF
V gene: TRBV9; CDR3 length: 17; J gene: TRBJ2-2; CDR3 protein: CASSVVGGPTNTGELFF
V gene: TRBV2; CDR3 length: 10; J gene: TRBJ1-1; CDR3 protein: CASRDSEAFF
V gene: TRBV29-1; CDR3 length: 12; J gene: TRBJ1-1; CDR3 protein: CSVFGGNTEAFF
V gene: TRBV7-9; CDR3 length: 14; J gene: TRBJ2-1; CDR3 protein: CASPGWGADNEQFF
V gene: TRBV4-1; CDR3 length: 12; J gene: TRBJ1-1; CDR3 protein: CASSQAGTGAFF
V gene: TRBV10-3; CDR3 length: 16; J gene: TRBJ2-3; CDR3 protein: CAISEPRTGGTDTQYF
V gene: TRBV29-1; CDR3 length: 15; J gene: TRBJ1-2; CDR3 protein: CSGTGHGDPNYGYTF
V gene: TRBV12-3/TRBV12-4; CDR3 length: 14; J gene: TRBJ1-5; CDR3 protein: CASRLGQSNQPQHF
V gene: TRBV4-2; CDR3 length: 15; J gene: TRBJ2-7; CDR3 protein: CASSQDLTALYEQYF
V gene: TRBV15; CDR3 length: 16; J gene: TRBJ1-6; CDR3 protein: CATSRGFGTANSPLHF
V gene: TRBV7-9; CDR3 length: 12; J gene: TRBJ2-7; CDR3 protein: CASSSARYEQYF
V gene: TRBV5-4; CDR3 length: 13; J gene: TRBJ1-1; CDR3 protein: CASSLVGTSEAFF
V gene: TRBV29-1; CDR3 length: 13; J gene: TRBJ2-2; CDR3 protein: CSAVGHSAGKLFF
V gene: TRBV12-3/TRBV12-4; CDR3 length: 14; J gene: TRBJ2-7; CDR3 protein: CASSRADFSYEQYF
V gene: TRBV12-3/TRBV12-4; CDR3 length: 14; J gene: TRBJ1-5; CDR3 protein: CASSWTGGNQPQHF
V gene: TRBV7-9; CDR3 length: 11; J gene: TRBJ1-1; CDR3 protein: CASSRQTEAFF
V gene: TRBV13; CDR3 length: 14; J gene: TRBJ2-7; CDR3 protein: CASSSRPQGYEQYF
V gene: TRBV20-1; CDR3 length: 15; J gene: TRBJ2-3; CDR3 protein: CSARGLAGTPDTQYF
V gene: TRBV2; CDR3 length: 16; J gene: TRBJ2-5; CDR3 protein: CASSVTSGGFQETQYF
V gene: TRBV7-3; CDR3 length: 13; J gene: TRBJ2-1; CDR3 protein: CASSPWGSGEQFF
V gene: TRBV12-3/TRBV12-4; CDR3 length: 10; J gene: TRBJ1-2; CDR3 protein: CASSVNGYTF
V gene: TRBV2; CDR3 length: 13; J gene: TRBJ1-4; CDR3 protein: CASSVGTGEKLFF
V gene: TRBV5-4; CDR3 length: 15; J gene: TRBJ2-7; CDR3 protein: CASSPETPWDYEQYF
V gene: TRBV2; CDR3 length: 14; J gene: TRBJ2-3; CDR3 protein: CASSDSPPTDTQYF
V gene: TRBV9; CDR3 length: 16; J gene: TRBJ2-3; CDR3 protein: CASSVNPAHGTDTQYF
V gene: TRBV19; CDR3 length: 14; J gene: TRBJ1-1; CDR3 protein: CASSIRREGTEAFF
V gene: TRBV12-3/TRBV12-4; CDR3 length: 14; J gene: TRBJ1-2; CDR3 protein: CASSLPGRNYGYTF
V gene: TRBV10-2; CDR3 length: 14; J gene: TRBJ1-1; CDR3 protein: CASSDTGARTEAFF
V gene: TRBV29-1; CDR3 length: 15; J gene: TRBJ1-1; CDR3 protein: CSVVRSRSKNTEAFF
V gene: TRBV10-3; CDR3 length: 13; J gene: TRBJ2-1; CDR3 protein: CAIRDSYPNEQFF
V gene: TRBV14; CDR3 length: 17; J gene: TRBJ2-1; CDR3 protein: CASSQRSAGGPGNEQFF
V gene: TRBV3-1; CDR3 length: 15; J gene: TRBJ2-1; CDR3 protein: CASSTDRITHNEQFF
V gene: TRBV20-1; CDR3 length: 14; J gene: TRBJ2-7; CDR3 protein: CSARQFGDSYEQYF
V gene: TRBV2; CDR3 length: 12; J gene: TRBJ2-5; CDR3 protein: CASRDGGETQYF
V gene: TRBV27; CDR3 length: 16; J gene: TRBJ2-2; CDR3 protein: CASSSDWGDVTGELFF
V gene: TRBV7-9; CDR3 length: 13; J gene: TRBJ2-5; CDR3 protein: CASSRGDQETQYF
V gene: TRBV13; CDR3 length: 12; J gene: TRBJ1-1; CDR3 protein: CASSLDRAFAFF
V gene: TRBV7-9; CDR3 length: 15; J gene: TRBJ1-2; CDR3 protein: CASSRPGQENYGYTF
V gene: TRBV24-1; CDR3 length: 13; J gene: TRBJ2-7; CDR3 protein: CATSPPIWGYQYF
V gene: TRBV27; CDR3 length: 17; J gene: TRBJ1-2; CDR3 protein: CASSLSIRLAGNYGYTF
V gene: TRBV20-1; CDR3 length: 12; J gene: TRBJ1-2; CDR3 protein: CSATGQRIGYTF
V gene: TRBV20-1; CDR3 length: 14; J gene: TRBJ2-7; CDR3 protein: CSASTSKSSYEQYF
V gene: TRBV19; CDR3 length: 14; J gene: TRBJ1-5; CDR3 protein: CASTSRGYNQPQHF